This T cell receptor (beta chain) is from a study of blood T cell repertoires in COVID-19. Germline values: CDR1 LGHNA, CDR2 YNFKEQ. The V and J ends lost 4 bases and 6 bases, in that order; junction bases with no gene match: 4. The CDR3 extends over 15 amino acids. Original methodology: Reference gene primer amplification gave nucleated cell count estimates. The method was immunoSEQ multiplex PCR; TCRdb's version includes in-frame clones alone and lacks a portion of them. That table gives V, J and clone size, and the DNA gave D and trimming. Among around 180,000 clones, about 82% were seen once, and the ten largest hold 6.5% to 7%.

This rearrangement joins TRBV4-2 to TRBJ2-3; 13 bases fit TRBD2. What was sequenced was peripheral blood. The receptor comes from a man between 65 and 79 years old with active or convalescent COVID-19. The CDR3 reads CASSLLAGGRDTQYF. CDR3 bases: TGTGCCAGCAGCCTACTAGCGGGGGGGCGGGATACGCAGTATTTT.